The 23 T cell receptor beta chains listed next were all sequenced from one sample in a study of low-dose radiotherapy and immunotherapy resistance in tumors. TCR amplification ran 20 PCR cycles using constant-region and V-primer adapter primers. MiXCR, applied by TCRdb to the reads, yields one record per CDR3 protein. The sample contains tens of thousands of distinct CDR3 sequences, around 11% of which appear only once. As for time point: before trial treatment. The source was PBMCs, collected before treatment. The receptors stem from a female donor with ovarian cancer.

This sequence joins TRBV28 and TRBJ1-6, with D possibly TRBD1 on 6 matching bases. The V gene's germline CDR1 is MDHEN and CDR2 SYDVKM. Between the trimmed V and J ends, which lost 6 bases and 5 bases, there was a span of 11 bases. CDR3 length: 14 residues. CDR3 DNA sequence: TGTGCCAGCAGGATACAGGGAAATAATTCACCCCTCCACTTT. It codes for CASRIQGNNSPLHF.

This clonotype was detected ten times or more. The chain combines TRBV3-1 with TRBJ2-3; possibly TRBD1 for D (6 bases). CDR3 length equals 15 residues. CDR1 and CDR2 from the germline V gene are LGHDT and YNNKEL (reference sequence). Trimming took off 9 bases at V and 2 bases at J, with 18 bases between the two ends. The CDR3 nucleotides read TGTGCCAGTCGTTTGCAGGGGACCCTCACAGATACGCAGTATTTT. This gives the protein CASRLQGTLTDTQYF.

This clonotype was seen ten or more times. This rearrangement joins TRBV5-4 to TRBJ2-1, with 7 nucleotides matching TRBD2. The junction had 6 bases not matched to a gene; V was cut back by 0 bases and J by 3 bases. The CDR3 sequence is 16 residues long. Germline V lookup: CDR1 SGHNT, CDR2 YYREEE (reference sequence). This CDR3 reads CASSLGASGLYNEQFF. The CDR3 nucleotides are TGTGCCAGCAGCTTGGGGGCTAGCGGTCTCTACAATGAGCAGTTCTTC.

The table lists this clonotype with many counts. The chain carries TRBV3-1 and TRBJ1-1; D is perhaps TRBD1 (6 bases). Trimming took off 4 bases at V and 7 bases at J, with 10 bases between the two ends. Germline values: CDR1 LGHDT, CDR2 YNNKEL (reference sequence). This CDR3 region has 12 residues. CDR3 coding DNA: TGTGCCAGCAGCCCTACAGGGATTGAAGCTTTCTTT. Protein product: CASSPTGIEAFF.

This clonotype was recorded at least ten times. The V call is TRBV30, the J call TRBJ1-1; 8 bases align to TRBD1. Germline lookup yields CDR1 GTSNPN and CDR2 SVGIG (reference sequence). Unmatched junction bases numbered 7, after V lost 4 bases and J lost 6 bases. The CDR3 sequence is 13 residues long. The CDR3 DNA follows: TGTGCCTGGAACGGACAGGGTATACCTGAAGCTTTCTTT. This codes for CAWNGQGIPEAFF.

This clonotype was seen repeatedly, ten times or more. The chain has TRBV7-8 and TRBJ2-7, with 14 bases matching TRBD2. Trimming removed 5 bases from V and 6 bases from J; junction bases left unmatched: 3. This CDR3 is 14 amino acids long. Germline V gives CDR1 SGHVS, CDR2 FQNEAQ. The CDR3 DNA reads as TGTGCCAGCAGCACCGGACTAGCGGGAGGCGAGCAGTACTTC. Its protein product is CASSTGLAGGEQYF.

This clonotype was found many times. The rearrangement uses TRBV6-5 and TRBJ1-1; possible D gene TRBD1, 5 bases. There are 17 residues in the CDR3. Germline values: CDR1 MNHEY, CDR2 SVGAGI. V was pared by 5 bases and J by 1 base, with 20 bases between. Here the CDR3 DNA reads TGTGCCAGCAGTCAGGGTCGCTTTGGAGGGCGGAACACTGAAGCTTTCTTT. Amino acid sequence: CASSQGRFGGRNTEAFF.

This clonotype was counted ten times or more. This chain joins TRBV3-1 and TRBJ2-7, with D unresolved. The germline V gene has CDR1 LGHDT and CDR2 YNNKEL (reference sequence). Trimming cost V 0 bases and J 7 bases, with 7 bases left between them. CDR3 length: 12 residues. DNA of the CDR3: TGTGCCAGCAGCCAAGATTTTGGTGAGCAGTACTTC. This gives the protein CASSQDFGEQYF.

This clonotype was recorded many times. V is TRBV27 and J is TRBJ2-3, with 8 bases identical to TRBD1. The germline V gene has CDR1 MNHEY and CDR2 SMNVEV (reference sequence). Trimming at V came to 6 bases and at J to 6 bases, leaving 11 bases not matched to a gene. The CDR3 is made up of 15 amino acids. In DNA, the CDR3 is TGTGCCAGCAGGGCTTGGGCAGGGGGCAGGGATACGCAGTATTTT. Translating it yields CASRAWAGGRDTQYF.

This clonotype appeared many times. The chain links TRBV9 to TRBJ2-3; TRBD2 aligns across 8 bases. Losses at the gene ends were 4 bases for V and 6 bases for J; bases not matched to a gene: 10. CDR1 is SGDLS, CDR2 YYNGEE, per germline. This CDR3 spans 15 amino acids. CDR3 nucleotides: TGTGCCAGCAGCTTAGGGATAGCGGGACCCGATACGCAGTATTTT. It codes for CASSLGIAGPDTQYF.

This clonotype was detected many times. The chain links TRBV12-3 or TRBV12-4 to TRBJ2-3; D not resolved. Trimming took 3 bases from V and 6 from J, leaving 13 bases between them. This CDR3 has 14 residues. CDR3 region: CASSFGSNGDTQYF. The CDR3 DNA is TGTGCCAGCAGTTTCGGCTCTAACGGGGATACGCAGTATTTT.

Concerning this clonotype itself: A far larger clone is a single base away, which makes a read error likely. CDR3 region: CASSYGGLEPQYF. CDR3 nucleotide sequence: TGTGCCAGCAGTTACGGGGGGCTTGAGCCCCAGTACTTC. This sequence joins TRBV6-8 and TRBJ2-5, with D perhaps given as TRBD1 or TRBD2 (6 bases each). The CDR3 sequence is 13 residues long. Trimming removed 2 bases from V and 9 bases from J, with 13 bases in between. Germline V lookup: CDR1 MNHGY, CDR2 SAAAGT.

This clonotype occurred many times. The genes are TRBV12-3 or TRBV12-4 and TRBJ2-1; 11 bases match TRBD2. The CDR3 is 16 residues long. Unmatched junction bases numbered 3, after V lost 2 bases and J lost 3 bases. CDR3 nucleotide sequence: TGTGCCAGCAGTTTACCCGGGACTAGCGGCTACAATGAGCAGTTCTTC. Translating gives CASSLPGTSGYNEQFF.

This clonotype has ten or more counts. The CDR3 bases are TGTGCCAGCAACACAGGGGGCGATACGCAGTATTTT. Translation: CASNTGGDTQYF. V usage is TRBV12-3 or TRBV12-4 and J usage is TRBJ2-3; 9 nucleotides line up with TRBD1. The CDR3 spans 12 residues. The V gene end was trimmed by 7 bases and the J gene end by 6 bases; junction bases not matched to a gene: 2.

This clonotype was counted at least ten times. J is TRBJ2-2 and V is TRBV5-1; no clear D. This CDR3 has 13 residues. The germline V gene has CDR1 SGHRS and CDR2 YFSETQ. With 7 bases removed from V and 2 bases from J, the gap between germline ends came to 9 bases. The CDR3 here is CASGEHNTGELFF. Written as DNA, the CDR3 is TGCGCCAGCGGTGAACACAACACCGGGGAGCTGTTTTTT.

The rearrangement uses TRBV20-1 and TRBJ2-1; maybe TRBD2 (6 bases). The CDR3 sequence is 15 residues long. Trimming left V 5 bases short and J 0 bases short, with 14 bases between. Germline lookup yields CDR1 DFQATT and CDR2 SNEGSKA (reference sequence). CDR3 region: CSASHRGSSYNEQFF. The DNA for the CDR3 is TGCAGTGCTTCTCACCGGGGGAGCTCCTACAATGAGCAGTTCTTC.

This clonotype was seen ten or more times. This chain links TRBV6-5 with TRBJ2-7, with TRBD1 matching over 9 bases. The ends lost 6 bases at V and 2 bases at J; junction bases unmatched: 14. The CDR3 runs to 17 residues. CDR1 and CDR2 from the germline V gene are MNHEY and SVGAGI. The DNA of the CDR3 is TGTGCCAGCAGCTCCGGGACAGGGAGGGAGAGACCCTACGAGCAGTACTTC. Amino acid sequence: CASSSGTGRERPYEQYF.

For this clonotype: The germline gene is not matched at one end of the junction; a read error may be the cause. The chain joins TRBV25-1 to TRBJ2-1; D assignment may be TRBD1 or TRBD2 (6 bases each). Germline CDR1 reads MGHDK; CDR2 reads SYGVNS. The CDR3 consists of 16 residues. CDR3 sequence reads: CASSEGGGRSFNEQFF. The CDR3 DNA follows: TGTGCCAGCAGTGAAGGAGGGGGGAGGTCCTTCAATGAGCAGTTCTTC. The full variable domain, with the rest looked up from reference TRBV25-1 and TRBJ2-1, is EADIYQTPRYLVIGTGKKITLECSQTMGHDKMYWYQQDPGMELHLIHYSYGVNSTEKGDLSSESTVSRIRTEHFPLTLESARPSHTSQYLCASSEGGGRSFNEQFFGPGTRLTVL.

This clonotype came up many times. This rearrangement joins TRBV29-1 to TRBJ2-2; tentative D call: TRBD1 (5 bases). Germline V gene data show CDR1 as SQVTM and CDR2 as ANQGSEA. The CDR3 consists of 13 residues. V lost 4 bases, J lost 4 bases, and 10 bases lay in between. The CDR3 DNA sequence: TGCAGCGTTGGCAGGGCCGGCACCGGGGAGCTGTTTTTT. Its protein product is CSVGRAGTGELFF.

About this clonotype itself: This likely reflects a read error, since a far larger clone is one base away. The chain uses TRBV28 and TRBJ2-2; D tentatively reads TRBD1 or TRBD2 (5 bases each). Trimming took 0 bases from V and 0 from J, leaving 14 bases between them. Germline assignment: CDR1 MDHEN and CDR2 SYDVKM. The CDR3 has 18 amino acids. The CDR3 protein is CASSLWAGSIANTGELFF. The CDR3, as DNA: TGTGCCAGCAGTTTATGGGCAGGGAGCATCGCGAACACCGGGGAGCTGTTTTTT.

The sample holds many counts of this clonotype. This chain links TRBV5-4 with TRBJ2-3, with 7 bases matching TRBD2. Germline-derived CDR1 and CDR2 are SGHNT and YYREEE (reference sequence). The CDR3 length is 16 residues. Trimming cost V 4 bases and J 2 bases; bases outside gene matches: 10. CDR3: CASSPGLAEYTDTQYF. CDR3 bases: TGTGCCAGCAGCCCGGGGCTAGCGGAATACACAGATACGCAGTATTTT.

The genes are TRBV4-3 and TRBJ2-7, with D perhaps TRBD2 (5 bases). V shed 0 bases and J shed 2 bases, with 11 bases lying between them. The CDR3 is 15 amino acids. The V gene's germline CDR1 is LGHNA and CDR2 YSLEER. The CDR3 reads CASSQDRGSPYEQYF. The CDR3 region has the DNA TGCGCCAGCAGCCAAGATCGGGGATCCCCCTACGAGCAGTACTTC.

In this sample, this clonotype turned up many times. The chain carries TRBV5-1 and TRBJ2-3, with D possibly matching TRBD2 (5 bases). The CDR3 spans 14 residues. Trimming removed 3 bases at V and 5 bases at J, with 13 bases between. Germline V CDR1 and CDR2: SGHRS, YFSETQ. The CDR3 DNA reads TGCGCCAGCAGCTCCCGTTCAGGAGGAGATACGCAGTATTTT. Encoded protein: CASSSRSGGDTQYF.